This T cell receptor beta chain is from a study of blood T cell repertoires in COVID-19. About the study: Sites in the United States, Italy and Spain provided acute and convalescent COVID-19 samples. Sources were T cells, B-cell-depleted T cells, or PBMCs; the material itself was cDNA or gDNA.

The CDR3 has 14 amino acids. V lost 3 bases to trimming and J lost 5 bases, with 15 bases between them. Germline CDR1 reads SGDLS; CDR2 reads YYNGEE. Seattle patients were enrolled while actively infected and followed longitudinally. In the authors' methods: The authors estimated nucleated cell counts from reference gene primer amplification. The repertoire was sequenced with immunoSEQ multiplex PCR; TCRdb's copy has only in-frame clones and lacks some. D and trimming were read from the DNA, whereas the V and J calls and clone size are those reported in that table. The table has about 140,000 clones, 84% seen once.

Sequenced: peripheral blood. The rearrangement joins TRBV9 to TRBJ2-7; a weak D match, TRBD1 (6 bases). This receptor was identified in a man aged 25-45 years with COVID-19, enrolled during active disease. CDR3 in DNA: TGTGCCAGCAGCGGAAAGACAGGAATAAACGAGCAGTACTTC. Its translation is CASSGKTGINEQYF.